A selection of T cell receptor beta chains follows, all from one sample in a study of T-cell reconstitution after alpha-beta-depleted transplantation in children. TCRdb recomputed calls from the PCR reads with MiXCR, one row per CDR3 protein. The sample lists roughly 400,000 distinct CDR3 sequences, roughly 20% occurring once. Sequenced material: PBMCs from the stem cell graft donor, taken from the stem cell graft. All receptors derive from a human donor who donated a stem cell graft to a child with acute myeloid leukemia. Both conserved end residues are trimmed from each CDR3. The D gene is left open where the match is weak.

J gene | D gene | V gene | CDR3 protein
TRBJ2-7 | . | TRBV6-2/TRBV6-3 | ASSYFAGSGAYEQY
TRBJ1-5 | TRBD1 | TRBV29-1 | SVKQGNQPQH
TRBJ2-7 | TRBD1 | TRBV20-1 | SARGSQGGANEQY
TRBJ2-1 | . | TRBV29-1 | SVPFRQQF
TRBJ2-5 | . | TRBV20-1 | SASTGASWETQY
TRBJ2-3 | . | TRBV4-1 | ASSPKASTDTQY
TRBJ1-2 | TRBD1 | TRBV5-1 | ASSGGDRGFSGYT
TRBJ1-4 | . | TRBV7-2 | ASSLRQARLEKLF
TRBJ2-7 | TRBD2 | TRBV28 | ASSRKPWGLAFYEQY
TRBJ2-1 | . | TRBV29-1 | SVDHSSYNEQF
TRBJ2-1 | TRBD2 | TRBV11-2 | ASSPETGTSRNEQF
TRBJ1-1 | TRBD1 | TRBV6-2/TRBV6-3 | ATHRGVNTEAF
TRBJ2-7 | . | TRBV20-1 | SAGTTDRNSDEQY
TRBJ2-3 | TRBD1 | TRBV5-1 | ASSRTPGQATDTQY
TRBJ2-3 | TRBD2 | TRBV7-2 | ASSLPESGSLTDTQY
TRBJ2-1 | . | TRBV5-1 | ASSLVEGDLLNSYNEQF
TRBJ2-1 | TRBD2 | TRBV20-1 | SARPSKLAISSYNEQF
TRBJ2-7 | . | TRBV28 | ASSFHQGYYEQY
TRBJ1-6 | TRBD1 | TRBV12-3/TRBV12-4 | ASSVRQGGNSPLH
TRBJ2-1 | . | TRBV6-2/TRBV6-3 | ASSFGSASYNEQF
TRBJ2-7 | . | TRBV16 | ASSQQAPPGRFCEQY
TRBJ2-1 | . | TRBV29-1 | SVALRFSYNEQF
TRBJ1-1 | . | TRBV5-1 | ASSHGQLNTEAF
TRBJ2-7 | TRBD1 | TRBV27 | ASSLYIGTDPYEQY
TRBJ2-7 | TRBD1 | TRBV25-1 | ATGDRVTYEQY
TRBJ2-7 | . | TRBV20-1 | SASTGASYEQY
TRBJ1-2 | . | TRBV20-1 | SARDGKNYGYT
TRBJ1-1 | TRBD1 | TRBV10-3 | ATTQGAGTEAF
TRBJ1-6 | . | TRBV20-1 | SARAADNSPLH
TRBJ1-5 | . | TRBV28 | ASTPSGTAAGQPQH
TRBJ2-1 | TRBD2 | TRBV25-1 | ATAPGTRSYNEQF
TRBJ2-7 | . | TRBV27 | ASSSYSYWDEQY